The 14 T cell receptor beta chains in this list originate from one sample, sequenced in a study of technical replicates of blood from several donors. Sequenced by immunoSEQ multiplex PCR; TCRdb stores in-frame clones only, minus some. The repertoire consists of around 67,000 clones, with nearly 97% occurring once and the leading ten covering around 0.24%. The sequenced sample was T cells isolated from PBMCs. The source is a human donor in good health.

The rearrangement links TRBV2 to TRBJ1-5; 12 bases map to TRBD1. The CDR3 is 17 residues long. V was clipped by 7 bases and J by 2 bases; unmatched bases: 9. Looked up from germline, CDR1 is SNHLY and CDR2 is FYNNEI. The CDR3 DNA sequence: TGTGCCAGCAACTCCGGGACAGGGGGCCTCGGCAATCAGCCCCAGCATTTT. Residues: CASNSGTGGLGNQPQHF.

The chain uses TRBV5-1 and TRBJ1-6; 8 nucleotides line up with TRBD1. The CDR3 has 15 residues. CDR1 is SGHRS, CDR2 YFSETQ, per germline. The junction had 9 bases not matched to a gene; V was cut back by 5 bases and J by 8 bases. The CDR3 DNA is TGCGCCAGCAGAGGTAAGGGGACAGGTGATTCACCCCTCCACTTT. This codes for CASRGKGTGDSPLHF.

The chain combines TRBV6-6 with TRBJ1-2, with 9 bases matching TRBD1. Germline V gives CDR1 MNHNY, CDR2 SVGAGI (reference sequence). Trimming cost V 6 bases and J 2 bases; bases outside gene matches: 10. This CDR3 spans 16 amino acids. Written as DNA, the CDR3 is TGTGCCAGCAGCGGGGCCGGGACAGGGATAAACTATGGCTACACCTTC. Protein product: CASSGAGTGINYGYTF.

This clone has only one observation. The rearrangement joins TRBV4-1 to TRBJ2-1; D may be TRBD2 (6 bases). In germline, CDR1 is MGHRA, CDR2 YSYEKL. Deletions cut 1 base from V and 2 bases from J, with 12 bases between. The CDR3 has 16 amino acids. In DNA form, the CDR3 reads TGCGCCAGCAGCCAAGGCTCCCCGGGAGCCTACAATGAGCAGTTCTTC. Its translation: CASSQGSPGAYNEQFF.

The chain uses TRBV12-5 and TRBJ2-1; D may be TRBD2 (5 bases). Trimming stripped 0 bases from V and 4 bases from J, with 16 bases between. CDR3 length: 17 residues. Germline V gives CDR1 LGHNT, CDR2 FRNRAP. CDR3: CASGLVQLGSTYNEQFF. The DNA for the CDR3 is TGTGCTAGTGGTTTGGTACAACTAGGGTCGACTTACAATGAGCAGTTCTTC.

The chain is built from TRBV10-1 and TRBJ2-7, with D unresolved. V gave up 0 bases and J gave up 3 bases, with 6 bases separating them. Germline V CDR1 and CDR2: WNHNN, SYGVQD (reference sequence). The CDR3 totals 13 residues. CDR3 region: CASSESRSYEQYF. For the CDR3, the DNA is TGCGCCAGCAGTGAGTCCCGCAGCTACGAGCAGTACTTC.

The chain combines TRBV19 with TRBJ1-4, with D tentatively TRBD1 (5 bases). This CDR3 is built from 14 residues. Germline CDR1 and CDR2: LNHDA and SQIVND (reference sequence). The V and J ends lost 7 bases and 8 bases respectively, with 17 bases between them. CDR3 DNA sequence: TGTGCCAGTAAGAGTCCGGCAGGGATAGAAAAACTGTTTTTT. It is translated as CASKSPAGIEKLFF.

The chain carries TRBV5-1 and TRBJ2-3; D might be TRBD1 (5 bases). Between the trimmed V and J ends, which lost 4 bases and 6 bases, there was a span of 15 bases. CDR3 length: 14 residues. Germline V gene sequence: CDR1 SGHRS, CDR2 YFSETQ. CDR3 bases: TGCGCCAGCAGCCCGAGTGGGGCTGGGGATACGCAGTATTTT. Translation: CASSPSGAGDTQYF.

The chain recombines TRBV12-2 with TRBJ2-1; the table's D call, TRBD2, has no DNA check behind it. TRBV12-2 is annotated as a pseudogene. The CDR3 loop spans 18 amino acids. The CDR3 loop is CASRMDGSGRLIRCEQFF. Here the CDR3 DNA reads TGTGCAAGTCGCATGGATGGCAGCGGGAGACTAATCCGATGTGAGCAGTTCTTC.

In this sample, this clone turned up once. The rearrangement joins TRBV28 to TRBJ1-2; D is possibly TRBD1 (6 bases). Per the germline V gene, CDR1 is MDHEN and CDR2 is SYDVKM. The CDR3 is 16 residues long. V was clipped by 5 bases and J by 5 bases, with 21 bases between them. For the CDR3, the DNA is TGTGCCAGCAGTAACATCGGGACAAAGTTCTTTTATGGCTACACCTTC. This gives the protein CASSNIGTKFFYGYTF.

This chain links TRBV4-1 with TRBJ2-1, with TRBD2 identical over 10 bases. The CDR3 has 14 amino acids. J lost 6 bases, V lost 2 bases, and 1 base had no gene match. Germline V gene sequence: CDR1 MGHRA, CDR2 YSYEKL. CDR3 sequence reads: CASSQKREGNEQFF. CDR3 nucleotide sequence: TGCGCCAGCAGCCAAAAGCGGGAGGGCAATGAGCAGTTCTTC.

The chain uses TRBV7-9 and TRBJ2-7, with TRBD1 as a possible D gene (6 bases). The V gene lost 1 base and the J gene lost 5 bases, with 15 bases spanning the gap. The germline V gene has CDR1 SEHNR and CDR2 FQNEAQ (reference sequence). The CDR3 spans 15 residues. DNA for the CDR3: TGTGCCAGCAGCTTAGGAGGGGGACGGGTGAACGAGCAGTACTTC. Its protein product is CASSLGGGRVNEQYF.

V usage is TRBV7-7 and J usage is TRBJ2-1, with D perhaps matching TRBD2 (6 bases). CDR3 length equals 14 residues. Germline CDR1 is SSHAT and CDR2 is FNYEAQ (reference sequence). Trimming took off 1 base at V and 5 bases at J, with 9 bases between the two ends. The CDR3 sequence: CASSLGTTNNEQFF. For the CDR3, the DNA is TGTGCCAGCAGCTTAGGGACTACCAACAATGAGCAGTTCTTC.

The CDR3: CASSLAYRGYGYTF. As DNA, the CDR3 is TGTGCCAGCAGTCTAGCTTACAGGGGCTATGGCTACACCTTC. This chain links TRBV28 with TRBJ1-2, with 7 bases aligning to TRBD1. The CDR3 has 14 residues. Trimming cost V 5 bases and J 4 bases; bases outside gene matches: 7. Germline loops: CDR1 MDHEN, CDR2 SYDVKM.